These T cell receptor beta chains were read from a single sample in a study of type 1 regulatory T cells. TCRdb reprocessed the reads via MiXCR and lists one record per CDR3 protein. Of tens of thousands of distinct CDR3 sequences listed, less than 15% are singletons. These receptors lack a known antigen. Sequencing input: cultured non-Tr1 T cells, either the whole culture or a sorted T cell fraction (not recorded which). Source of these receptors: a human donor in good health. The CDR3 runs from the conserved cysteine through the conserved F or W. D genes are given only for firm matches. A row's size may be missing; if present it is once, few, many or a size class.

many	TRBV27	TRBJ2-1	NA	TGTGCCAGCAGTTTCTTACAGGGAAGCTCCTACAATGAGCAGTTCTTC	CASSFLQGSSYNEQFF
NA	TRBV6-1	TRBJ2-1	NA	TGTGCCGCCGGGGCAGCGAAAGCCTACAATGAGCAGTTCTTC	CAAGAAKAYNEQFF
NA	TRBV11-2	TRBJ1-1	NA	TGTGCCAGCAGCTTGAGAGGCATTGAAGCTTTCTTT	CASSLRGIEAFF
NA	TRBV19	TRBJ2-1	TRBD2	TGTGCCAGTAGTATGGGGACTAGCCGGTCCAATGAGCAGTTCTTC	CASSMGTSRSNEQFF
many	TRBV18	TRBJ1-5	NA	TGTGCCAGCTCACCACGGCAGAGCAATCAGCCCCAGCATTTT	CASSPRQSNQPQHF
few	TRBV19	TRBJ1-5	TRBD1	TGTGCCAGTAGTATGGGGGACAGGGTGGTTCGGCCCCAGCATTTT	CASSMGDRVVRPQHF
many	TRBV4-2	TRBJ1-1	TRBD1	TGTGCCAGCAGCCTTGGGACAGGGGGTCAAGGCACTGAAGCTTTCTTT	CASSLGTGGQGTEAFF
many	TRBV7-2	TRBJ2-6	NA	TGTGCCTGCTCCAAAACCCTCGGGGCCAACGTCCTGACTTTC	CACSKTLGANVLTF
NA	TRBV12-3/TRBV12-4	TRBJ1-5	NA	TGTGCCAGCAGTTGGTTTGGGAACAATCAGCCCCAGCATTTT	CASSWFGNNQPQHF
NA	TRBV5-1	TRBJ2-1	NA	TGCGCCAGCAGCTTGGCCACGGGAAGCTCCTACAATGAGCAGTTCTTC	CASSLATGSSYNEQFF
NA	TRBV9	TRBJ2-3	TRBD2	TGTGCCAGCAGCGCCGGGACTAGCGCAGGAGATACGCAGTATTTT	CASSAGTSAGDTQYF